This passage covers 10 T cell receptor beta chains from one sample sequenced in a study of blood T cell repertoires in COVID-19. The table came from immunoSEQ multiplex PCR; TCRdb's copy has only in-frame clones and leaves some out. The sample carries approximately 450,000 clones, approximately 90% recorded once. The sequenced material came from peripheral blood. All receptors come from a woman younger than 45 with acute or convalescent COVID-19.

The chain combines TRBV29-1 with TRBJ2-7, with 7 bases fitting TRBD1. Germline V gene data show CDR1 as SQVTM and CDR2 as ANQGSEA. After removal of 7 bases from V and 1 base from J, the junction contained 4 bases not matched to a gene. The CDR3 sequence is 12 residues long. The CDR3 nucleotides are TGCAGCGCCCTGGGACAGTCCTACGAGCAGTACTTC. Its protein is CSALGQSYEQYF.

The chain recombines TRBV7-6 with TRBJ1-1; tentatively, D is TRBD1 (5 bases). Deletions cut 5 bases from V and 0 bases from J, with 13 bases between. The germline gives CDR1 SGHVS, CDR2 FNYEAQ. The CDR3 is made up of 15 amino acids. The CDR3: CASSPNRLMNTEAFF. In DNA, the CDR3 is TGTGCCAGCAGCCCGAACAGGTTAATGAACACTGAAGCTTTCTTT.

The chain recombines TRBV23-1 with TRBJ2-1; a weak D match, TRBD2 (7 bases). TRBV23-1 is an ORF, with its function uncertain. V lost 0 bases and J lost 5, with 11 bases in between. The CDR3 runs 15 residues. The DNA for the CDR3 is TGCGCCAGCAGTCAATCGGGGGGGCAAGACAATGAGCAGTTCTTC. Translated: CASSQSGGQDNEQFF.

This chain connects TRBV7-9 to TRBJ2-1, with TRBD1 identical over 7 bases. This CDR3 comprises 15 residues. Germline-derived CDR1 and CDR2 are SEHNR and FQNEAQ (reference sequence). Germline trimming cut 5 bases from V and 7 bases from J; bases unmatched to any gene: 11. In DNA, the CDR3 is TGTGCCAGCAGCAACCGACCCGAGGGGGCGAATGAGCAGTTCTTC. This translates into CASSNRPEGANEQFF.

The sample holds a few counts of this clone. The chain carries TRBV5-1 and TRBJ1-2, with D hard to call. Trimming took off 4 bases at V and 5 bases at J, with 9 bases between the two ends. From germline, CDR1 is SGHRS and CDR2 YFSETQ. The CDR3 is 12 amino acids. DNA of the CDR3: TGCGCCAGCAGCCTAGCGGGGTATGGCTACACCTTC. Translating gives CASSLAGYGYTF.

The sample holds many counts of this clone. The V and J genes are TRBV10-3 and TRBJ1-1; 8 bases align to TRBD1. The germline CDR1 and CDR2 sequences are ENHRY and SYGVKD. The CDR3 is 15 residues long. V was clipped by 6 bases and J by 7 bases; unmatched bases: 13. CDR3 residues: CAISPDRGGPSEAFF. The CDR3 nucleotides read TGTGCCATCAGCCCCGACAGGGGAGGGCCTAGTGAAGCTTTCTTT.

The chain employs TRBV7-5 and TRBJ2-7; the table names TRBD1, a call not compared with the DNA. TRBV7-5 is a pseudogene locus. The CDR3 consists of 13 residues. The CDR3 bases are TGTGCCAGAGGAACGACAGGGGTGCCCGAGCAGTACTTC. Protein: CARGTTGVPEQYF.

The chain links TRBV9 to TRBJ2-7, with D maybe TRBD1 (5 bases). The CDR3 length is 15 residues. Germline loops: CDR1 SGDLS, CDR2 YYNGEE. The ends were cut back, 4 bases at V and 1 base at J, with 15 bases in the middle. Here the CDR3 reads CASSFGQGWSYEQYF. CDR3 sequence (DNA): TGTGCCAGCAGCTTCGGCCAGGGATGGTCCTACGAGCAGTACTTC.

The V gene is TRBV6-1, the J gene TRBJ1-3; D unclear. V dropped 2 bases and J dropped 0 bases, with 5 bases sitting between them. Germline-derived CDR1 and CDR2 are MNHNS and SASEGT. The CDR3 contains 14 residues. The CDR3 here is CASSESFSGNTIYF. Written as DNA, the CDR3 is TGTGCCAGCAGTGAATCATTCTCTGGAAACACCATATATTTT.

CDR3 in DNA: TGTGCCAGCAGCTTAGGTTCATATGGCTACACCTTC. This sequence encodes CASSLGSYGYTF. This sequence joins TRBV7-9 and TRBJ1-2, with no clear D. This CDR3 contains 12 residues. Germline V gene data show CDR1 as SEHNR and CDR2 as FQNEAQ (reference sequence). V was pared by 1 base and J by 5 bases, with 5 bases between.